This TCR beta chain was recorded in a study of OX40 agonist ivuxolimab in advanced cancers. Looking at the study overall: Ivuxolimab was an agonistic, fully human IgG2 monoclonal antibody directed against OX40 (CD134), a costimulatory receptor. Intravenous ivuxolimab was administered to patients every 2 weeks at six dose levels: 0.01, 0.1, 0.3, 1.5, 3 and 10 mg/kg. Among the roughly 52 dose-escalation patients, some 19 had hepatocellular carcinoma, approximately 15 melanoma, 9 renal cell carcinoma and 9 head and neck cancer. The dose-escalation cohort was about 86% male with a mean age of approximately 60 years, ranging from about 20 to 85. Patients were allowed to have had prior anti-PD-1, anti-PD-L1 or anti-CTLA-4 therapy, and approximately 41% of the dose-escalation patients had previously received checkpoint inhibitors. Partial responses occurred in three dose-escalation patients, of whom one had hepatocellular carcinoma and two had cutaneous melanoma. The purpose of peripheral TCRbeta sequencing was to test whether ivuxolimab changed TCR sequence diversity and led to clonal T-cell expansion. The monotherapy dose-escalation portion (N of about 57 patients) of the phase I ivuxolimab trial is reported in the paper. Summary of the overall study and its limitations: Low levels of normalized T-cell clonal expansion were also seen in some patients who did not respond. In the 0.1-3.0 mg/kg groups, partial responders had among the lowest normalized peripheral clonal expansion, particularly in CD8+ T cells. At doses of 0.1 to 3.0 mg/kg, clonal expansion of both CD4+ and CD8+ T cells in blood was seen between baseline and week 6. The antigen specificity of the clonally expanded peripheral T cells was not determined. After ivuxolimab, CD8+ T cells had more expanded clones than CD4+ T cells on average.

Patients with autoimmune disease history or receiving systemic immunosuppression were excluded from the trial. Peripheral blood for TCR sequencing was collected from all dose cohorts at baseline, on cycle 4 day 1, and on cycle 7 day 1. The samples were drawn from a first-in-human, open-label, multicenter phase I dose-escalation trial of ivuxolimab. The trial enrolled adults with locally advanced or metastatic head and neck squamous cell, hepatocellular, melanoma or renal cell carcinoma. Before TCR sequencing, CD4+ and CD8+ T cells were separately sorted from peripheral blood. Genomic DNA was extracted from sorted cells for sequencing of the TCRbeta CDR3 region. TCRbeta CDR3 regions were sequenced using the immunoSEQ Assay. Not all clones reach the TCRdb copy of this immuneACCESS table, which keeps in-frame sequences only. Checked studies attribute under half of the gap to unresolved V genes and leave the rest unexplained. This sample holds 82,000 or so clones; roughly 92% were observed only once. The top ten constitute over 0.6% of the sample.

Of note for this clone: Its antigen specificity is not known. The sample holds no much larger clone one base away, and base qualities are not on file.

The junction shows trimming of 6 bases on V and 3 bases on J, and the gene matches do not reach 4 bases of it. The germline V gene (reference sequence) gives CDR1 as MNHEY and CDR2 as SMNVEV. The cysteine opens and the phenylalanine closes a CDR3 of 16 amino acids. Kept here is only the CDR3 DNA, which spans 48 bases and is read in frame from base 1. The TCR was taken from an adult with an advanced solid tumor such as melanoma, head and neck, liver or kidney cancer. The V and J segments used are TRBV27 and TRBJ2-3, with 15 central nucleotides matching TRBD2. This specimen consisted of CD4+ or CD8+ T cells sorted from blood, obtained in a trial of the OX40 agonist ivuxolimab. The CDR3 has the sequence CASSRTSGRVTDTQYF. The DNA sequence reads TGTGCCAGCAGCCGGACTAGCGGGAGGGTTACAGATACGCAGTATTTT.